The 6 T cell receptor beta chains below come from one sample, sequenced in a study of cytomegalovirus exposure and HLA in healthy donors (dated by TCRdb to about 2017). The library was prepared using the immunoSEQ multiplex PCR assay. A mixture of 60 forward primers for TCR Vbeta segments and 13 reverse primers for TCR Jbeta segments was used in the multiplex PCR. TCRdb took this table from immuneACCESS and kept in-frame rearrangements with V and J called. Such tables lack part of the clones; where checked against another copy, unresolved V genes explain under half of the gap, and the rest is unexplained. This sample gives roughly 100,000 clones in total; around 80% of them show up just once. The ten largest clones add up to under 6.5% of the sample. Sequenced input: PBMCs. These receptors all stem from a woman in her fifties or sixties in good health and CMV-seropositive.

This clone has more than one count but fewer than ten. This chain uses TRBV5-1 with TRBJ1-3; the D is unclear. Trimming left V 4 bases short and J 7 bases short, with 12 bases between. CDR3 length: 13 residues. In germline, CDR1 is SGHRS, CDR2 YFSETQ. The CDR3 nucleotides read TGCGCCAGCAGCCCCCAAATCAGTAACACCATATATTTT. This sequence encodes CASSPQISNTIYF.

The CDR3 is CASSKEGQNYGYTF. The CDR3, as DNA: TGTGCCAGCAGTAAAGAGGGACAGAACTATGGCTACACCTTC. The rearrangement uses TRBV9 and TRBJ1-2, with 7 bases that match TRBD1. This CDR3 has 14 amino acids. From germline, CDR1 is SGDLS and CDR2 YYNGEE. V lost 5 bases and J lost 2; bases outside the gene matches: 6.

This chain links TRBV30 with TRBJ1-2; 7 bases map to TRBD1. The CDR3 runs to 14 residues. Germline-derived CDR1 and CDR2 are GTSNPN and SVGIG (reference sequence). Germline trimming cut 2 bases from V and 4 bases from J; bases unmatched to any gene: 7. Here the CDR3 reads CAWSIQGYRYGYTF. CDR3 nucleotides: TGTGCCTGGAGTATACAGGGGTATCGCTATGGCTACACCTTC. Complete variable domain (other parts from reference TRBV30 and TRBJ1-2): SQTIHQWPATLVQPVGSPLSLECTVEGTSNPNLYWYRQAAGRGLQLLFYSVGIGQISSEVPQNLSASRPQDRQFILSSKKLLLSDSGFYLCAWSIQGYRYGYTFGSGTRLTVV.

The rearrangement uses TRBV11-2 and TRBJ2-4; D not certain. V shed 0 bases and J shed 0 bases, with 12 bases lying between them. The CDR3 sequence is 17 residues long. Germline CDR1 is SGHAT and CDR2 is FQNNGV. This chain's CDR3 is CASSLDGELLAKNIQYF. The CDR3 nucleotides read TGTGCCAGCAGCTTAGATGGAGAGCTACTAGCCAAAAACATTCAGTACTTC.

The rearrangement links TRBV15 to TRBJ1-1; no reliable D call. Germline V lookup: CDR1 LNHNV, CDR2 YYDKDF (reference sequence). The V and J ends lost 0 bases and 6 bases respectively, with 14 bases between them. The CDR3 is made up of 15 amino acids. Written as DNA, the CDR3 is TGTGCCACCAGCAGAGAGCGGTCAGCAGTACCTGAAGCTTTCTTT. Translated: CATSRERSAVPEAFF.

The chain has TRBV15 and TRBJ1-6, with a tentative D call TRBD1 (5 bases). V lost 0 bases and J lost 10, with 16 bases in between. Germline loops: CDR1 LNHNV, CDR2 YYDKDF (reference sequence). The length of the CDR3 is 16 residues. As DNA, the CDR3 is TGTGCCACCAGCAGAGACCAGGGACGGGCGGGATCACCCCTCCACTTT. It codes for CATSRDQGRAGSPLHF.